This entry is about one TCR beta chain. The target antigen is unknown. One entry per CDR3 protein, without DNA, is what TCRdb gives after re-calling the 5' RACE reads. This table lists 200,000 to 300,000 distinct CDR3 sequences. The data originate from a study of T cells expressing NK-cell markers. At the level of the study: The sequencing cohort of eight donors included seven HCMV-seropositive individuals and one seronegative individual. Study-wide findings and caveats: Dominant NKG2C+ clonotype frequencies of roughly 1.0-7.0% of CD8+ T cells were measured in over 5 donors.

The CDR3 loop spans 13 amino acids. Germline V gives CDR1 LNHDA, CDR2 SQIVND (reference sequence). The rearrangement links TRBV19 to TRBJ1-3. This clonotype was sampled from a man younger than 35 in good health. The sequenced sample was blood T cells: a sorted CD56 or NKG2C T cell subset, CD4+ or CD8+ T cells, or bulk PBMC T cells (not recorded which). This CDR3 is CASCRNSGNTIYF.